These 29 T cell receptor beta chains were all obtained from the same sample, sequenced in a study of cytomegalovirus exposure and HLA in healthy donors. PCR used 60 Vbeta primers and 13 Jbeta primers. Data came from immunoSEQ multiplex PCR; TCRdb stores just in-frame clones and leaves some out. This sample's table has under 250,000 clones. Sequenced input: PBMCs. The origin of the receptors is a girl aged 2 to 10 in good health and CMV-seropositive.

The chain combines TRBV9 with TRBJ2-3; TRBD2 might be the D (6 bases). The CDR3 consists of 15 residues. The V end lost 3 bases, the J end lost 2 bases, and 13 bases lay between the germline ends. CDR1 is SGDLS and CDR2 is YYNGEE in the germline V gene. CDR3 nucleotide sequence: TGTGCCAGCAGCGGGGCTAGCGTATACACAGATACGCAGTATTTT. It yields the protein CASSGASVYTDTQYF.

The CDR3 is CASSGIRGFGYTF. CDR3 nucleotide sequence: TGTGCCAGCAGCGGTATCAGGGGTTTTGGCTACACCTTC. V gene TRBV6-1 combines with J gene TRBJ1-2; a weak D match, TRBD1 (6 bases). CDR1 and CDR2 from the germline V gene are MNHNS and SASEGT. V gave up 6 bases and J gave up 7 bases, with 15 bases separating them. The CDR3 contains 13 residues.

CDR3 sequence: CASGAEAFF. CDR3 sequence (DNA): TGTGCCAGTGGGGCGGAAGCTTTCTTT. The chain couples TRBV19 to TRBJ1-1, with TRBD1 as a possible D gene (5 bases). Germline CDR1 is LNHDA and CDR2 is SQIVND (reference sequence). V lost 8 bases to trimming and J lost 8 bases, with 6 bases between them. The CDR3 runs to 9 residues. Full variable domain (remainder filled in from reference TRBV19 and TRBJ1-1): DGGITQSPKYLFRKEGQNVTLSCEQNLNHDAMYWYRQDPGQGLRLIYYSQIVNDFQKGDIAEGYSVSREKKESFPLTVTSAQKNPTAFYLCASGAEAFFGQGTRLTVV.

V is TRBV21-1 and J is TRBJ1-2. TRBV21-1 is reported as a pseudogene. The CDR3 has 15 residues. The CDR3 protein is CASASPKDSIYGYTF. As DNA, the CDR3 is TGTGCCAGCGCCTCCCCCAAGGACTCTATCTATGGCTACACCTTC.

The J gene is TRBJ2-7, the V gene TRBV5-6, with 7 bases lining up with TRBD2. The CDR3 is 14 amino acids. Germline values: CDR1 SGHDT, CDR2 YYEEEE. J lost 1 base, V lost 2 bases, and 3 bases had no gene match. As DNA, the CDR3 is TGTGCCAGCAGCTTAGGGACTACTTCCTACGAGCAGTACTTC. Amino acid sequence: CASSLGTTSYEQYF.

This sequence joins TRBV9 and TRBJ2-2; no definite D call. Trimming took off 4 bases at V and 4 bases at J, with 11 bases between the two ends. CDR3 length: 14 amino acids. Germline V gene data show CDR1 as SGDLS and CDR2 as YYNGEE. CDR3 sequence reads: CASSPRAATGELFF. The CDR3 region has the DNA TGTGCCAGCAGCCCCCGCGCTGCCACCGGGGAGCTGTTTTTT.

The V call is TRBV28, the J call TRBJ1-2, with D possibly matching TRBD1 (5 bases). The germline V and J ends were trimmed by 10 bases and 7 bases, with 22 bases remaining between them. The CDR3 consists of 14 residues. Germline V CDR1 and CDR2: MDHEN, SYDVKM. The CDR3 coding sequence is TGTGCCATCCACTTGCGGGGACGACTCGGTGGCTACACCTTC. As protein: CAIHLRGRLGGYTF.

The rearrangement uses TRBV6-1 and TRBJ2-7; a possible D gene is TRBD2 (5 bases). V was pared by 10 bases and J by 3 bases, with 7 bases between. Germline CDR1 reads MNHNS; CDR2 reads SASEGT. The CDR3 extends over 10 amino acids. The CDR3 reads CATGGYEQYF. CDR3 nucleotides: TGTGCCACCGGAGGCTACGAGCAGTACTTC.

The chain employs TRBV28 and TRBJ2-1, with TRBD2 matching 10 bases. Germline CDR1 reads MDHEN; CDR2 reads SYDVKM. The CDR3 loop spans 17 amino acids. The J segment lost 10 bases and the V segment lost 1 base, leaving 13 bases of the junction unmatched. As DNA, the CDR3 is TGTGCCAGCAGTTTATCCCCGGGGGTAGCGGGAGGCTTGGAGCAGTTCTTC. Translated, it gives CASSLSPGVAGGLEQFF.

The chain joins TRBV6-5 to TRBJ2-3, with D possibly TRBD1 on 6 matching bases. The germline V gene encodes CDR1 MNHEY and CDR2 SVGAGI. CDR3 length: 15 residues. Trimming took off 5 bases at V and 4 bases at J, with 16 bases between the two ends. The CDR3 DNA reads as TGTGCCAGCAGTGGACAGCCGGGAAGTGCAGATACGCAGTATTTT. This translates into CASSGQPGSADTQYF.

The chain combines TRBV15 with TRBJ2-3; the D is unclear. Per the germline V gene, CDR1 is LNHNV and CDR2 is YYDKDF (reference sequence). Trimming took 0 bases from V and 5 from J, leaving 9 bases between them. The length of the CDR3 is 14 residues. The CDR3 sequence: CATSRDFTEDTQYF. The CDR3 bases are TGTGCCACCAGCAGAGATTTTACAGAAGATACGCAGTATTTT. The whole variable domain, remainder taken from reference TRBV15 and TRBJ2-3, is DAMVIQNPRYQVTQFGKPVTLSCSQTLNHNVMYWYQQKSSQAPKLLFHYYDKDFNNEADTPDNFQSRRPNTSFCFLDIRSPGLGDTAMYLCATSRDFTEDTQYFGPGTRLTVL.

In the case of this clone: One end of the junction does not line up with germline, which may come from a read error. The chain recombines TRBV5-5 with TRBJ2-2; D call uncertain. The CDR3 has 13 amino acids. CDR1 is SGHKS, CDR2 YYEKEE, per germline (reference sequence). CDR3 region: CASTLTGTGELFF. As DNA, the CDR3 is TGTGCCAGCACCTTGACGGGCACCGGGGAGCTGTTTTTT.

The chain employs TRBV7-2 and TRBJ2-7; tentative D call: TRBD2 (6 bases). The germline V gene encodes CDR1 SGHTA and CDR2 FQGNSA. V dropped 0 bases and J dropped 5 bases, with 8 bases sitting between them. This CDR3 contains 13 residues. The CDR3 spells CASSLAGGNEQYF. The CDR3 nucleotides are TGTGCCAGCAGCTTAGCGGGAGGAAACGAGCAGTACTTC.

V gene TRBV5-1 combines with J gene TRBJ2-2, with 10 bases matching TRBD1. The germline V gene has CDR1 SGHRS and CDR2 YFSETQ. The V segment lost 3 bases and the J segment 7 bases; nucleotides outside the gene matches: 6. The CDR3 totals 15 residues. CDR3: CASSSRQGAGGELFF. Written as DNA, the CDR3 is TGCGCCAGCAGCTCCAGACAGGGGGCTGGCGGGGAGCTGTTTTTT.

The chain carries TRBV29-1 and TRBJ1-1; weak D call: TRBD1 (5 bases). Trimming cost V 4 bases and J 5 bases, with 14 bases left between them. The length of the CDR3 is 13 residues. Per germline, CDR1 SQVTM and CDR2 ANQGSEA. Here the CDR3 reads CSVGPTEITEAFF. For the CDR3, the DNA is TGCAGCGTTGGTCCGACAGAAATTACTGAAGCTTTCTTT.

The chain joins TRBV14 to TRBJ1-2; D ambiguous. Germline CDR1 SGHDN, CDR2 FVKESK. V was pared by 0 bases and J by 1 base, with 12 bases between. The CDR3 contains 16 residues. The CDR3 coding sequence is TGTGCCAGCAGCCAAGATCTCGGCGGTCTTAACTATGGCTACACCTTC. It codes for CASSQDLGGLNYGYTF.

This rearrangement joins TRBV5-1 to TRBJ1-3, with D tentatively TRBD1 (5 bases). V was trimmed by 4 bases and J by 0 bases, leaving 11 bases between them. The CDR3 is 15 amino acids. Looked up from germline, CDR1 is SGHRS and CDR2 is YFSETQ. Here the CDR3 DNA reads TGCGCCAGCAGCCCCGGGGGTAACTCTGGAAACACCATATATTTT. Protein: CASSPGGNSGNTIYF.

CDR3 in amino acids: CASMAGGVDTGELFF. The CDR3 DNA reads as TGTGCCAGTATGGCGGGAGGGGTAGACACCGGGGAGCTGTTTTTT. This chain uses TRBV19 with TRBJ2-2; 9 positions match TRBD2. The V gene's germline CDR1 is LNHDA and CDR2 SQIVND (reference sequence). The junction had 6 bases not matched to a gene; V was cut back by 7 bases and J by 3 bases. This CDR3 is 15 amino acids long.

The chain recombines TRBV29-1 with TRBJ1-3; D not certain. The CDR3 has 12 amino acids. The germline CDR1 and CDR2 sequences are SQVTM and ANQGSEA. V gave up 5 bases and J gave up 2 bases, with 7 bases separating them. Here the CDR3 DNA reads TGCAGCGTTCGGAGGACTGGAAACACCATATATTTT. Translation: CSVRRTGNTIYF. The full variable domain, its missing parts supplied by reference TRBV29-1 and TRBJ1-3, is SAVISQKPSRDICQRGTSLTIQCQVDSQVTMMFWYRQQPGQSLTLIATANQGSEATYESGFVIDKFPISRPNLTFSTLTVSNMSPEDSSIYLCSVRRTGNTIYFGEGSWLTVV.

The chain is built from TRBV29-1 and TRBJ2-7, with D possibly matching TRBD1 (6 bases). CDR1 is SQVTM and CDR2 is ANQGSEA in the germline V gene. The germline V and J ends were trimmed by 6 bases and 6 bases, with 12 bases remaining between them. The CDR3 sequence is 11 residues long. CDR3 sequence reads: CSVIQGGEQYF. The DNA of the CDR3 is TGCAGCGTAATACAGGGTGGCGAGCAGTACTTC.

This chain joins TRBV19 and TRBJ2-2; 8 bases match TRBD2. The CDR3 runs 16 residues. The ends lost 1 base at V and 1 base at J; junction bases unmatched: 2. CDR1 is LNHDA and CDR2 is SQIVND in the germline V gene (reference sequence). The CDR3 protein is CASSIGLAGNTGELFF. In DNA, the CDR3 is TGTGCCAGTAGTATAGGTCTAGCGGGGAACACCGGGGAGCTGTTTTTT.

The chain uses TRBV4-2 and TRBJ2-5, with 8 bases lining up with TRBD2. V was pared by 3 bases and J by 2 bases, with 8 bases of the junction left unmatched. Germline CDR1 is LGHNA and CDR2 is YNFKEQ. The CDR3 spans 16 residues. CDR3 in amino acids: CASSQDPGGVQETQYF. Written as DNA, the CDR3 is TGTGCCAGCAGCCAGGATCCGGGAGGGGTACAAGAGACCCAGTACTTC.

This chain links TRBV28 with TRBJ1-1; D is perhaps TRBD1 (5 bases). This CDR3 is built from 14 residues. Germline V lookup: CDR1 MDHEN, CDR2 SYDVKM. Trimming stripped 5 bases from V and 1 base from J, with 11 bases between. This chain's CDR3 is CASSGVGGNTEAFF. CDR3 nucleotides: TGTGCCAGCAGTGGGGTGGGGGGGAACACTGAAGCTTTCTTT.

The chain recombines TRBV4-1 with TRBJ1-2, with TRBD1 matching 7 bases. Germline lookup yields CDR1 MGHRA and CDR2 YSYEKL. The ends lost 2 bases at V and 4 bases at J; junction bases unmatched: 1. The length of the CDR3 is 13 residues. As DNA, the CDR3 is TGCGCCAGCAGCCAACAGGGGGGCTATGGCTACACCTTC. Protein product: CASSQQGGYGYTF.

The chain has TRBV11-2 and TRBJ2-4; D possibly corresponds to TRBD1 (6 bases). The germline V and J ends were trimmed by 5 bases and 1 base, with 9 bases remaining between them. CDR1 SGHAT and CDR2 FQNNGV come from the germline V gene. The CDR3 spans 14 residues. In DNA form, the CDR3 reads TGTGCCAGCAGCCCCGACAGGGCCAAAAACATTCAGTACTTC. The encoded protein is CASSPDRAKNIQYF. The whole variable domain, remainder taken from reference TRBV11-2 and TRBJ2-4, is EAGVAQSPRYKIIEKRQSVAFWCNPISGHATLYWYQQILGQGPKLLIQFQNNGVVDDSQLPKDRFSAERLKGVDSTLKIQPAKLEDSAVYLCASSPDRAKNIQYFGAGTRLSVL.

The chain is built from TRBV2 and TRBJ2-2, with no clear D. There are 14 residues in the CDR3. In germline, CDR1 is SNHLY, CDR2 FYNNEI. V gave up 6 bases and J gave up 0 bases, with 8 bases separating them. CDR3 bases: TGTGCCAGCAGGGGCACTTCGAACACCGGGGAGCTGTTTTTT. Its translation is CASRGTSNTGELFF.

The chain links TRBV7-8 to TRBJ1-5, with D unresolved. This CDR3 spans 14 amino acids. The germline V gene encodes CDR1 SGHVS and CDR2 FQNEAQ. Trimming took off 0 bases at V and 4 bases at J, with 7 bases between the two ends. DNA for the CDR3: TGTGCCAGCAGCTTAGCGCGAGATAATCAGCCCCAGCATTTT. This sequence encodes CASSLARDNQPQHF.

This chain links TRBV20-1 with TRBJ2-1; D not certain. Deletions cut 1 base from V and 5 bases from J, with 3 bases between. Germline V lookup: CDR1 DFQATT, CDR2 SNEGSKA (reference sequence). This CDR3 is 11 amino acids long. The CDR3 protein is CSARANNEQFF. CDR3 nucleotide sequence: TGCAGTGCTAGAGCCAACAATGAGCAGTTCTTC.

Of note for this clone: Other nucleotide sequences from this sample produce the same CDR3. The CDR3 DNA follows: TGTGCAAGTCGCAATCCACCGGGACTAGCGGAAAACACCGGGGAGCTGTTTTTC. This encodes CASRNPPGLAENTGELFF. V and J are TRBV12-2 and TRBJ2-2; the table's D call, TRBD2, has no DNA check behind it. TRBV12-2 is noted as a pseudogene. The CDR3 loop spans 18 amino acids.